A single sample gave rise to the 24 T cell receptor beta chains below, sequenced in a study of cytomegalovirus exposure and HLA in healthy donors. 60 Vbeta and 13 Jbeta primers were used in PCR. Repertoires were generated with immunoSEQ multiplex PCR, while TCRdb's copy carries only in-frame clones and drops some. Here the sample spans approximately 120,000 clones, about 81% being singletons. The sequenced sample consisted of PBMCs. The receptors here all came from a woman aged 25 to 39 in good health and CMV-seronegative.

The chain carries TRBV4-1 and TRBJ2-1, with TRBD2 matching over 8 bases. Trimming took 1 base from V and 4 from J; bases not matched to a gene: 3. Per the germline V gene, CDR1 is MGHRA and CDR2 is YSYEKL. This CDR3 comprises 15 residues. In DNA, the CDR3 is TGCGCCAGCAGCCAAGCTAGCGGGCATTACAATGAGCAGTTCTTC. As protein: CASSQASGHYNEQFF.

V is TRBV5-1 and J is TRBJ2-5; possibly TRBD1 for D (5 bases). The J call may be faulty, since TRBJ2-7 better matches the DNA end. Germline V gives CDR1 SGHRS, CDR2 YFSETQ. The CDR3 runs to 13 residues. The CDR3 sequence: CASSVDSTYEQYF. The CDR3 nucleotides are TGCGCCAGCAGCGTAGACAGTACCTACGAGCAGTACTTC.

The rearrangement uses TRBV6-6 and TRBJ1-5; 12 bases line up with TRBD1. The V and J ends lost 4 bases and 12 bases, in that order; junction bases with no gene match: 13. CDR1 is MNHNY, CDR2 SVGAGI, per germline (reference sequence). The CDR3 spans 16 residues. The CDR3 coding sequence is TGTGCCAGCAGTTTCTTCTTGACCGGGACAGGGGGCGGCCAGCATTTT. This sequence encodes CASSFFLTGTGGGQHF.

The chain links TRBV5-1 to TRBJ2-2, with TRBD2 as a possible D gene (6 bases). V was trimmed by 0 bases and J by 3 bases, leaving 9 bases between them. Per germline, CDR1 SGHRS and CDR2 YFSETQ. The CDR3 contains 15 residues. CDR3 in DNA: TGCGCCAGCAGCTTGGGTCGGGGGTACACCGGGGAGCTGTTTTTT. Its protein is CASSLGRGYTGELFF.

The rearrangement links TRBV5-1 to TRBJ2-3, with TRBD2 matching over 12 bases. The germline CDR1 and CDR2 sequences are SGHRS and YFSETQ. V trimming: 0 bases; J trimming: 5 bases; junction bases outside the gene matches: 7. The CDR3 covers 17 residues. CDR3 sequence reads: CASSLGVLAGGEDTQYF. The CDR3 DNA reads as TGCGCCAGCAGCTTGGGAGTCCTAGCGGGAGGGGAAGATACGCAGTATTTT.

The CDR3 spells CASSQGRGSGYGYTF. CDR3 coding DNA: TGTGCCAGCTCACAGGGACGGGGGTCCGGCTATGGCTACACCTTC. V usage is TRBV18 and J usage is TRBJ1-2, with a weak D call TRBD1 (5 bases). This CDR3 has 15 amino acids. The germline CDR1 and CDR2 sequences are KGHSH and LQKENI. Trimming pared 4 bases from V and 4 bases from J, leaving 16 bases between.

The chain recombines TRBV19 with TRBJ1-6; D is ambiguous. The CDR3 runs to 14 residues. Trimming left V 7 bases short and J 0 bases short, with 7 bases between. Germline lookup yields CDR1 LNHDA and CDR2 SQIVND (reference sequence). CDR3 sequence (DNA): TGTGCCAGTACCTACAGCTCCTATAATTCACCCCTCCACTTT. It is translated as CASTYSSYNSPLHF. The full variable domain, in which reference TRBV19 and TRBJ1-6 provide the parts outside the CDR3, is DGGITQSPKYLFRKEGQNVTLSCEQNLNHDAMYWYRQDPGQGLRLIYYSQIVNDFQKGDIAEGYSVSREKKESFPLTVTSAQKNPTAFYLCASTYSSYNSPLHFGNGTRLTVT.

The chain has TRBV6-5 and TRBJ1-2, with D tentatively TRBD1 (6 bases). V was shortened by 0 bases and J by 7 bases, with 15 bases between the two germline ends. Germline V CDR1 and CDR2: MNHEY, SVGAGI. The CDR3 length is 15 residues. DNA for the CDR3: TGTGCCAGCAGTTACTCAGGGGGAGTAGCGGGTGGCTACACCTTC. Translating gives CASSYSGGVAGGYTF.

This chain links TRBV28 with TRBJ2-7, with D hard to call. Per the germline V gene, CDR1 is MDHEN and CDR2 is SYDVKM. The CDR3 sequence is 9 residues long. The ends were cut back, 8 bases at V and 7 bases at J, with 6 bases in the middle. The CDR3 DNA is TGTGCCAGCGGCTGGGAGCAGTACTTC. Its protein is CASGWEQYF.

The chain recombines TRBV28 with TRBJ2-7; a weak D match, TRBD2 (6 bases). CDR3 length: 15 amino acids. Germline V gene lookup returns CDR1 MDHEN and CDR2 SYDVKM. The ends were cut back, 6 bases at V and 5 bases at J, with 20 bases in the middle. CDR3 in amino acids: CASSPRYTRGHEQYF. The CDR3 DNA is TGTGCCAGCAGCCCACGATATACGCGGGGCCACGAGCAGTACTTC.

The V call is TRBV19, the J call TRBJ2-5; a possible D gene is TRBD2 (6 bases). The CDR3 sequence is 16 residues long. Germline V gene lookup returns CDR1 LNHDA and CDR2 SQIVND (reference sequence). The ends were cut back, 3 bases at V and 5 bases at J, with 19 bases in the middle. The CDR3 DNA is TGTGCCAGTAGTATTAGAAAGTATCAAGGAGGGGAGACCCAGTACTTC. Translation gives CASSIRKYQGGETQYF.

The chain links TRBV4-1 to TRBJ2-3, with 10 bases that match TRBD1. With V trimmed by 3 bases and J by 5 bases, 5 bases remained unmatched. This CDR3 comprises 15 residues. Looked up from germline, CDR1 is MGHRA and CDR2 is YSYEKL. The CDR3 protein is CASSHPGQGKDTQYF. CDR3 coding DNA: TGCGCCAGCAGCCACCCGGGACAGGGGAAAGATACGCAGTATTTT.

This chain connects TRBV4-2 to TRBJ2-7; 9 bases fit TRBD2. J was trimmed by 0 bases and V by 3 bases; bases with no gene match: 6. The V gene's germline CDR1 is LGHNA and CDR2 YNFKEQ. The CDR3 is 16 residues long. CDR3 in DNA: TGTGCCAGCAGCCAGGAACTAGCGGGTAACTCCTACGAGCAGTACTTC. Protein sequence: CASSQELAGNSYEQYF.

CDR3 loop: CASSGGGPAVTDTQYF. In DNA form, the CDR3 reads TGTGCCAGCAGTGGCGGGGGGCCTGCCGTCACAGATACGCAGTATTTT. The genes are TRBV9 and TRBJ2-3; 8 bases align to TRBD2. Germline CDR1 is SGDLS and CDR2 is YYNGEE. CDR3 size: 16 residues. V lost 5 bases to trimming and J lost 2 bases; unmatched junction nucleotides: 10.

This chain uses TRBV7-3 with TRBJ2-1, with D unresolved. Trimming cost V 0 bases and J 5 bases, with 5 bases left between them. Germline CDR1 reads SGHTA; CDR2 reads FQGTGA. The CDR3 length is 13 residues. As DNA, the CDR3 is TGTGCCAGCAGCTTAACGTCTAACAATGAGCAGTTCTTC. Amino acids: CASSLTSNNEQFF.

V and J are TRBV10-3 and TRBJ2-7; D is ambiguous. CDR3 length equals 11 residues. In germline, CDR1 is ENHRY, CDR2 SYGVKD. Trimming removed 3 bases from V and 5 bases from J, with 5 bases in between. This CDR3 is CAISDQDEQYF. CDR3 coding DNA: TGTGCCATCAGTGACCAGGACGAGCAGTACTTC.

The rearrangement links TRBV16 to TRBJ2-3; 7 bases agree with TRBD2. CDR3 length equals 15 residues. The V gene's germline CDR1 is KGHSY and CDR2 FQNENV. V was clipped by 4 bases and J by 2 bases; unmatched bases: 6. As DNA, the CDR3 is TGTGCCAGCAGCCGTGGACTAGGCTTCACAGATACGCAGTATTTT. It yields the protein CASSRGLGFTDTQYF.

V is TRBV7-8 and J is TRBJ2-7; 12 positions agree with TRBD2. Germline CDR1 reads SGHVS; CDR2 reads FQNEAQ. With 5 bases clipped from V and 3 bases from J, the junction kept 5 bases outside the gene matches. The CDR3 is 15 residues long. For the CDR3, the DNA is TGTGCCAGCAGCCACATGACTAGCGGGAGCTACGAGCAGTACTTC. The encoded protein is CASSHMTSGSYEQYF.

The chain uses TRBV5-6 and TRBJ1-1, with a possible D match to TRBD1 (6 bases). CDR1 SGHDT and CDR2 YYEEEE come from the germline V gene. Trimming left V 1 base short and J 6 bases short, with 16 bases between. This CDR3 contains 15 residues. In nucleotides, the CDR3 is TGTGCCAGCAGCTTGACCTCACAGGGTATCGCTGAAGCTTTCTTT. Translating gives CASSLTSQGIAEAFF. Together with reference TRBV5-6 and TRBJ1-1, the CDR3 gives the full variable domain: DAGVTQSPTHLIKTRGQQVTLRCSPKSGHDTVSWYQQALGQGPQFIFQYYEEEERQRGNFPDRFSGHQFPNYSSELNVNALLLGDSALYLCASSLTSQGIAEAFFGQGTRLTVV.

To note about this clone: Compared with germline, one end of the junction differs, possibly owing to a read error. V is TRBV7-9 and J is TRBJ2-7; D gene unclear. The CDR3 consists of 15 residues. Germline V CDR1 and CDR2: SEHNR, FQNEAQ (reference sequence). The CDR3 region has the DNA TGTTCCAGCAGCTTTATGGCCGTCAGCTCCTACGAGCAGTACTTC. Translation gives CSSSFMAVSSYEQYF.

This rearrangement joins TRBV21-1 to TRBJ2-1; the table's TRBD2 call for D was not verified on the DNA. TRBV21-1 is a pseudogene. This CDR3 is 17 amino acids long. In DNA form, the CDR3 reads TGTGCCAGCATCCGGCGCTTGCGGGGAGTGACCTACAATGAGCAGTTCTTC. This translates into CASIRRLRGVTYNEQFF.

The chain couples TRBV7-3 to TRBJ2-7; TRBD1 is a possible D gene (5 bases). In germline, CDR1 is SGHTA, CDR2 FQGTGA. Trimming shortened V by 1 base and J by 7 bases, and 17 bases separated the two germline ends. This CDR3 spans 15 amino acids. The CDR3 sequence is CASSLNPGSMVEQYF. The CDR3, as DNA: TGTGCCAGCAGCTTAAACCCAGGGTCGATGGTGGAGCAGTACTTC.

The chain has TRBV9 and TRBJ2-2, with TRBD1 identical over 10 bases. Unmatched junction bases numbered 8, after V lost 6 bases and J lost 3 bases. Germline-derived CDR1 and CDR2 are SGDLS and YYNGEE. The CDR3 is 16 residues long. CDR3 sequence (DNA): TGTGCCAGCACCCGGGGACAGGGGACCGACACCGGGGAGCTGTTTTTT. Its protein product is CASTRGQGTDTGELFF.

V and J are TRBV4-2 and TRBJ2-7; D gene unclear. V was clipped by 0 bases and J by 1 base, with 4 bases between them. The CDR3 runs 13 residues. Germline CDR1 is LGHNA and CDR2 is YNFKEQ. The DNA for the CDR3 is TGTGCCAGCAGCCAAGACACATCCTACGAGCAGTACTTC. As protein: CASSQDTSYEQYF.